The TCR beta chain under discussion was sequenced for a study of T cells after yellow fever vaccination. Whole-study context: SMART-Seq v4 Ultra Low Input served to prepare low-cell-number fractions.

General study findings and limits: Subsequent booster samples again held most clones from primary vaccination (just under 98% CD4, 85% to 90% CD8).

This clonotype was seen a handful of times. Making TCR cDNA involved 5'RACE template switching, which added UMIs and a universal primer site. TCRdb itself ran the 5' RACE reads through MiXCR, one entry per CDR3 protein. The table shows some 80,000 distinct CDR3 sequences, with 13% occurring only once. The length of the CDR3 is 11 residues. Germline loops: CDR1 DFQATT, CDR2 SNEGSKA (reference sequence). V was cut by 1 base and J by 7 bases, with 7 bases left in between. V and J are TRBV20-1 and TRBJ1-1; no definite D call. The clonotype comes from a man aged 18 to 29 who received the YFV17D yellow fever vaccine. The sequences come from CD8+ T cells not binding an NS4B(214-222) dextramer, sorted from PBMCs, collected 21 days after the first yellow fever vaccination. The CDR3 sequence is CSARVAIEAFF. CDR3 sequence (DNA): TGCAGTGCTAGAGTGGCGATTGAAGCTTTCTTT.